These 23 T cell receptor beta chains were all obtained from the same sample, sequenced in a study of T cell changes during pregnancy in multiple sclerosis. The table came from immunoSEQ multiplex PCR; TCRdb's copy has only in-frame clones and leaves some out. The sample holds approximately 60,000 clones, around 93% seen once. The source was peripheral blood, collected after pregnancy. The receptors originated from a female donor in good health, enrolled as a control in a pregnancy study.

CDR3 DNA sequence: TGTGCCAGCAGCCTTAGCGGGGGGCCCACAGATACGCAGTATTTT. It encodes CASSLSGGPTDTQYF. The rearrangement uses TRBV9 and TRBJ2-3, with 10 bases matching TRBD2. The CDR3 consists of 15 residues. CDR1 SGDLS and CDR2 YYNGEE come from the germline V gene. V trimming: 4 bases; J trimming: 2 bases; junction bases outside the gene matches: 4.

The V and J genes are TRBV11-2 and TRBJ2-2; TRBD2 aligns across 11 bases. Germline CDR1 reads SGHAT; CDR2 reads FQNNGV. The ends lost 1 base at V and 6 bases at J; junction bases unmatched: 4. The CDR3 sequence is 16 residues long. The CDR3 loop is CASSLVAGGPPGELFF. CDR3 DNA: TGTGCCAGCAGCTTAGTAGCGGGAGGGCCGCCCGGGGAGCTGTTTTTT. Complete variable domain (other parts from reference TRBV11-2 and TRBJ2-2): EAGVAQSPRYKIIEKRQSVAFWCNPISGHATLYWYQQILGQGPKLLIQFQNNGVVDDSQLPKDRFSAERLKGVDSTLKIQPAKLEDSAVYLCASSLVAGGPPGELFFGEGSRLTVL.

V is TRBV4-2 and J is TRBJ2-1; maybe TRBD2 (6 bases). In germline, CDR1 is LGHNA, CDR2 YNFKEQ. Trimming shortened V by 10 bases and J by 0 bases, and 7 bases separated the two germline ends. The CDR3 consists of 12 residues. The CDR3 DNA follows: TGTGCCACCGGGAGCTCCTACAATGAGCAGTTCTTC. Amino acids: CATGSSYNEQFF.

This chain uses TRBV7-8 with TRBJ1-2; the D is unclear. The V end was cut by 1 base, the J end by 2 bases, with 8 bases between. The CDR3 is made up of 14 amino acids. Germline-derived CDR1 and CDR2 are SGHVS and FQNEAQ. The CDR3 region is CASSLGGPNYGYTF. CDR3 nucleotide sequence: TGTGCCAGCAGCTTAGGCGGCCCCAACTATGGCTACACCTTC.

The chain is built from TRBV14 and TRBJ2-3; no firm D call. The CDR3 contains 19 residues. Per germline, CDR1 SGHDN and CDR2 FVKESK. V lost 0 bases and J 2 bases, leaving 21 bases between the germline ends. The CDR3 nucleotides are TGTGCCAGCAGCCAAGATCGGGTTCTCCCCCGGTCGCCCACAGATACGCAGTATTTT. This gives the protein CASSQDRVLPRSPTDTQYF.

The chain carries TRBV29-1 and TRBJ2-3; 16 nucleotides line up with TRBD2. The J segment lost 4 bases and the V segment lost 6 bases, leaving 10 bases of the junction unmatched. Germline V lookup: CDR1 SQVTM, CDR2 ANQGSEA. The CDR3 has 17 residues. This CDR3 is CSVGGLAGGPSADTQYF. The DNA for the CDR3 is TGCAGCGTGGGGGGACTAGCGGGAGGGCCGAGCGCAGATACGCAGTATTTT.

The chain carries TRBV15 and TRBJ2-5, with TRBD1 identical over 11 bases. Germline values: CDR1 LNHNV, CDR2 YYDKDF (reference sequence). With 3 bases clipped from V and 5 bases from J, the junction kept 5 bases outside the gene matches. CDR3 length equals 15 residues. The CDR3 region has the DNA TGTGCCACCAGCAGGGAGGACAGGGGGCAGGAGACCCAGTACTTC. This encodes CATSREDRGQETQYF.

The CDR3 DNA sequence: TGTGCCAGCAGCTTGGGACTAGCGTCCTACGAGCAGTACTTC. The encoded protein is CASSLGLASYEQYF. The chain couples TRBV11-2 to TRBJ2-7; 10 nucleotides align to TRBD2. Germline V gene sequence: CDR1 SGHAT, CDR2 FQNNGV. V lost 3 bases, J lost 1 base, and 0 bases stayed unmatched. The CDR3 extends over 14 amino acids.

This chain links TRBV28 with TRBJ1-1; the D gene is possibly TRBD1 (5 bases). CDR1 and CDR2 (germline): MDHEN, SYDVKM. Trimming left V 10 bases short and J 3 bases short, with 15 bases between. The CDR3 totals 13 residues. The CDR3 DNA reads TGTGCCACCGGCATCCTAGGGGACACTGAAGCTTTCTTT. The encoded protein is CATGILGDTEAFF.

The V call is TRBV30, the J call TRBJ1-3; D is perhaps TRBD1 (5 bases). V was cut by 4 bases and J by 0 bases, with 7 bases left in between. From germline, CDR1 is GTSNPN and CDR2 SVGIG (reference sequence). This CDR3 is 13 amino acids long. The CDR3 reads CAWTGNSGNTIYF. In nucleotides, the CDR3 is TGTGCCTGGACAGGGAACTCTGGAAACACCATATATTTT.

This clone was observed a single time. The rearrangement uses TRBV14 and TRBJ1-2, with 8 bases matching TRBD1. Germline CDR1 and CDR2: SGHDN and FVKESK. The J segment lost 7 bases and the V segment lost 4 bases, leaving 23 bases of the junction unmatched. The CDR3 has 19 amino acids. In DNA form, the CDR3 reads TGTGCCAGCAGCCGCAAAAGATGGGGTCGTGGACAGGGTAGAACTGGCTACACCTTC. Protein: CASSRKRWGRGQGRTGYTF.

The chain combines TRBV4-3 with TRBJ2-5; D perhaps matches TRBD2 (6 bases). V gave up 0 bases and J gave up 3 bases, with 11 bases separating them. CDR3 length: 15 residues. Germline V gene sequence: CDR1 LGHNA, CDR2 YSLEER. CDR3 amino acids: CASSQEMGGEETQYF. Here the CDR3 DNA reads TGCGCCAGCAGCCAAGAAATGGGCGGGGAAGAGACCCAGTACTTC.

The V and J genes are TRBV30 and TRBJ1-1, with D perhaps TRBD1 (5 bases). CDR1 and CDR2 (germline): GTSNPN, SVGIG (reference sequence). Trimming took off 5 bases at V and 5 bases at J, with 18 bases between the two ends. The CDR3 is 14 amino acids. The DNA for the CDR3 is TGTGCCTGGTTTTCAAGGAGGGGACGGACTGAAGCTTTCTTT. It codes for CAWFSRRGRTEAFF.

This sequence joins TRBV4-2 and TRBJ1-5; D gene unclear. Trimming took 0 bases from V and 6 from J, leaving 12 bases between them. The CDR3 totals 15 residues. Germline V CDR1 and CDR2: LGHNA, YNFKEQ. The CDR3 coding sequence is TGTGCCAGCAGCCAAGAAGAGGGATCGGGTCAGCCCCAGCATTTT. Translation gives CASSQEEGSGQPQHF.

The gene calls are TRBV5-1 and TRBJ2-7; no definite D call. V was shortened by 0 bases and J by 0 bases, with 7 bases between the two germline ends. Per the germline V gene, CDR1 is SGHRS and CDR2 is YFSETQ. The CDR3 contains 14 residues. The CDR3 region is CASSLGVSSYEQYF. CDR3 DNA: TGCGCCAGCAGCTTGGGAGTGAGCTCCTACGAGCAGTACTTC.

The CDR3 coding sequence is TGTGCCAGCAGTGCACTAGCGGGGGGCACCTACAATGAGCAGTTCTTC. Translation gives CASSALAGGTYNEQFF. V is TRBV6-1 and J is TRBJ2-1, with TRBD2 matching over 12 bases. V dropped 4 bases and J dropped 2; count of bases not matched to a gene: 3. This CDR3 region has 16 residues. Germline CDR1 is MNHNS and CDR2 is SASEGT.

V is TRBV5-1 and J is TRBJ1-4, with TRBD1 as a possible D gene (5 bases). Germline V gene lookup returns CDR1 SGHRS and CDR2 YFSETQ. The CDR3 is 15 amino acids. V was trimmed by 4 bases and J by 0 bases, leaving 10 bases between them. The CDR3 reads CASSLGGATNEKLFF. Here the CDR3 DNA reads TGCGCCAGCAGCCTGGGGGGGGCAACTAATGAAAAACTGTTTTTT.

V is TRBV7-2 and J is TRBJ2-3; 8 bases fit TRBD1. Germline V gives CDR1 SGHTA, CDR2 FQGNSA. The CDR3 loop spans 18 amino acids. The V gene end was trimmed by 3 bases and the J gene end by 0 bases; junction bases not matched to a gene: 11. DNA for the CDR3: TGTGCCAGCAGCTTTTATATCCGCCGGGACAGGAGCACAGATACGCAGTATTTT. It yields the protein CASSFYIRRDRSTDTQYF. Together with reference TRBV7-2 and TRBJ2-3, the CDR3 gives the full variable domain: GAGVSQSPSNKVTEKGKDVELRCDPISGHTALYWYRQSLGQGLEFLIYFQGNSAPDKSGLPSDRFSAERTGGSVSTLTIQRTQQEDSAVYLCASSFYIRRDRSTDTQYFGPGTRLTVL.

This clone was counted between two and nine times. The chain combines TRBV6-5 with TRBJ2-3, with 11 bases aligning to TRBD1. J lost 4 bases, V lost 0 bases, and 0 bases had no gene match. Per the germline V gene, CDR1 is MNHEY and CDR2 is SVGAGI. The CDR3 is made up of 15 amino acids. The CDR3: CASSYSGQGADTQYF. Written as DNA, the CDR3 is TGTGCCAGCAGTTACTCGGGACAGGGGGCAGATACGCAGTATTTT.

V gene TRBV12-1 combines with J gene TRBJ2-7; the table gives TRBD1 as D, unverified against the DNA. TRBV12-1 is designated a pseudogene. The CDR3 is made up of 16 amino acids. CDR3 in amino acids: CASSVTSFSQVYEQYF. The CDR3 nucleotides read TGTGCCAGCAGCGTCACTTCCTTCTCTCAGGTCTACGAGCAGTACTTC.

The CDR3 DNA reads as TGTGCCAGCAGCTTGGGGGGACTGGCCTACGAGCAGTACTTC. It is translated as CASSLGGLAYEQYF. The chain recombines TRBV7-2 with TRBJ2-7; possible D gene TRBD2, 6 bases. Trimming pared 3 bases from V and 2 bases from J, leaving 11 bases between. The CDR3 is 14 residues long. The germline V gene encodes CDR1 SGHTA and CDR2 FQGNSA.

V gene TRBV7-2 combines with J gene TRBJ2-7; 10 bases are a match to TRBD1. V was pared by 5 bases and J by 4 bases, with 5 bases of the junction left unmatched. Germline CDR1 and CDR2: SGHTA and FQGNSA. The CDR3 sequence is 14 residues long. The CDR3 bases are TGTGCCAGCAGCCGCGGACAGGGGGAGTACGAGCAGTACTTC. Amino acids: CASSRGQGEYEQYF.

The V gene is TRBV4-3, the J gene TRBJ2-4; TRBD1 aligns across 9 bases. The CDR3 covers 17 residues. Germline V gene data show CDR1 as LGHNA and CDR2 as YSLEER. The trim removed 4 bases at V and 3 bases at J, leaving 10 bases unmatched. Here the CDR3 DNA reads TGCGCCAGCAGCCTGACCCGACAGGGGGTAGGCAAAAACATTCAGTACTTC. It specifies CASSLTRQGVGKNIQYF.